Described below is a single TCR beta chain sequence and its context. These data come from a study of blood T cell repertoires in COVID-19. In the original analysis: Reference gene primer amplification gave estimated nucleated cell counts. TCRdb's copy holds only in-frame clones and misses some; the assay was immunoSEQ multiplex PCR. The DNA gave D and trimming, while V, J and clone size come from that table. The sample holds over 25,000 clones, about 91% seen once. The CDR3 runs 16 residues. V lost 1 base and J 3 bases, leaving 10 bases between the germline ends. Per germline, CDR1 MGHRA and CDR2 YSYEKL.

Input material: peripheral blood. This receptor was taken from a man between 45 and 60 years old with active COVID-19. The chain couples TRBV4-1 to TRBJ1-6, with TRBD1 as a possible D gene (6 bases). CDR3 loop: CASSQAQGRYNSPLHF. CDR3 coding DNA: TGCGCCAGCAGCCAAGCCCAGGGGCGCTATAATTCACCCCTCCACTTT.